Presented here are 29 T cell receptor beta chains from one specimen sequenced in a study of molecular identifiers for immune sequencing clone quantification. TCRdb recomputed calls from the PCR reads with MiXCR, one row per CDR3 protein. Of 300,000 to 400,000 distinct CDR3 sequences listed, about 22% are singletons. The sequencing sample was made of naive CD8+ T cells from blood, with Jurkat cell RNA spiked in. Subset specified: FACS-sorted CD8+CD4-CCR7+CD45RA+ naive T cells. Source of these receptors: a human donor in good health. Some libraries in this study had Jurkat cell RNA spiked in.

This clonotype was counted ten times or more. This chain links TRBV6-6 with TRBJ2-1, with TRBD1 identical over 9 bases. The V and J ends lost 7 bases and 7 bases, in that order; junction bases with no gene match: 5. Germline values: CDR1 MNHNY, CDR2 SVGAGI (reference sequence). The CDR3 covers 13 residues. Here the CDR3 reads CASTPGQGNEQFF. The CDR3 nucleotides read TGTGCCAGCACTCCGGGACAGGGAAATGAGCAGTTCTTC.

This clonotype was recorded a few times. The chain recombines TRBV19 with TRBJ2-7; tentatively, D is TRBD2 (5 bases). Trimming cost V 2 bases and J 2 bases, with 10 bases left between them. Germline V gene sequence: CDR1 LNHDA, CDR2 SQIVND (reference sequence). This CDR3 contains 14 residues. The CDR3 loop is CASSIKAGTYEQYF. The DNA of the CDR3 is TGTGCCAGTAGTATAAAGGCGGGCACCTACGAGCAGTACTTC. Supplemented by reference TRBV19 and TRBJ2-7, the full variable domain reads DGGITQSPKYLFRKEGQNVTLSCEQNLNHDAMYWYRQDPGQGLRLIYYSQIVNDFQKGDIAEGYSVSREKKESFPLTVTSAQKNPTAFYLCASSIKAGTYEQYFGPGTRLTVT.

A few counts support this clonotype. The gene calls are TRBV27 and TRBJ1-5; weak D call: TRBD1 (5 bases). The ends were cut back, 0 bases at V and 0 bases at J, with 12 bases in the middle. The CDR3 contains 17 residues. Germline CDR1 MNHEY, CDR2 SMNVEV (reference sequence). The CDR3 loop is CASSLSSGGYSNQPQHF. CDR3 sequence (DNA): TGTGCCAGCAGTTTATCCTCCGGGGGGTATAGCAATCAGCCCCAGCATTTT.

Comments on this clonotype: A read error may produce the germline difference seen at one junction end. This CDR3 reads CASSQAGVERYF. DNA for the CDR3: TGTGCCAGCAGCCAAGCGGGTGTCGAGCGGTACTTC. This chain joins TRBV12-3 or TRBV12-4 and TRBJ2-7; the D gene is possibly TRBD2 (6 bases). The CDR3 is 12 residues long.

This clonotype has only a few counts. J is TRBJ2-3 and V is TRBV19; D is undetermined. With 3 bases removed from V and 4 bases from J, the gap between germline ends came to 11 bases. The CDR3 consists of 14 residues. Germline CDR1 reads LNHDA; CDR2 reads SQIVND (reference sequence). CDR3 region: CASSMMGSSDTQYF. In DNA form, the CDR3 reads TGTGCCAGTAGTATGATGGGCAGCTCAGATACGCAGTATTTT. Drawing the rest from reference TRBV19 and TRBJ2-3, the complete variable domain is DGGITQSPKYLFRKEGQNVTLSCEQNLNHDAMYWYRQDPGQGLRLIYYSQIVNDFQKGDIAEGYSVSREKKESFPLTVTSAQKNPTAFYLCASSMMGSSDTQYFGPGTRLTVL.

The chain has TRBV6-2 or TRBV6-3 and TRBJ2-7, with 8 bases fitting TRBD2. The V segment lost 0 bases and the J segment 2 bases; nucleotides outside the gene matches: 6. Germline CDR1 reads MNHEY; CDR2 reads SVGEGT. This CDR3 has 16 residues. Here the CDR3 DNA reads TGTGCCAGCAGTTACTCCTTGGCGGGAGGCCCCTACGAGCAGTACTTC. Residues: CASSYSLAGGPYEQYF.

This clonotype was recorded a few times. The gene calls are TRBV11-2 and TRBJ1-1; 7 positions agree with TRBD1. Losses at the gene ends were 3 bases for V and 5 bases for J; bases not matched to a gene: 9. The CDR3 consists of 15 residues. Germline CDR1 is SGHAT and CDR2 is FQNNGV. CDR3 amino acids: CASSFGTLRGTEAFF. CDR3 in DNA: TGTGCCAGCAGCTTTGGGACCCTCAGGGGGACTGAAGCTTTCTTT.

This clonotype was seen repeatedly, ten times or more. The chain has TRBV5-1 and TRBJ2-7; 11 bases are shared with TRBD1. V dropped 4 bases and J dropped 3; count of bases not matched to a gene: 6. Germline lookup yields CDR1 SGHRS and CDR2 YFSETQ. CDR3 length: 15 residues. The DNA of the CDR3 is TGCGCCAGCAGCGTGGGGACAGGGGGTAGCTACGAGCAGTACTTC. Translation: CASSVGTGGSYEQYF.

This clonotype has ten or more counts. This chain links TRBV9 with TRBJ2-2; D is possibly TRBD1 (5 bases). The V end was cut by 3 bases, the J end by 5 bases, with 17 bases between. The germline V gene has CDR1 SGDLS and CDR2 YYNGEE. The CDR3 contains 16 residues. This CDR3 reads CASSAFDSYNTGELFF. The DNA of the CDR3 is TGTGCCAGCAGCGCTTTCGACAGTTACAATACCGGGGAGCTGTTTTTT.

The chain employs TRBV4-1 and TRBJ1-1; no reliable D call. The CDR3 loop spans 16 amino acids. Trimming pared 0 bases from V and 1 base from J, leaving 12 bases between. Germline assignment: CDR1 MGHRA and CDR2 YSYEKL. The CDR3 coding sequence is TGCGCCAGCAGCCAAGAGGGGTTTGGGCCGAACACTGAAGCTTTCTTT. Protein sequence: CASSQEGFGPNTEAFF.

This chain links TRBV5-1 with TRBJ1-4, with 9 positions matching TRBD1. The J segment lost 0 bases and the V segment lost 4 bases, leaving 4 bases of the junction unmatched. Per the germline V gene, CDR1 is SGHRS and CDR2 is YFSETQ. The CDR3 runs 16 residues. CDR3 sequence (DNA): TGCGCCAGCAGCACGGGACAGGGCGCAACTAATGAAAAACTGTTTTTT. Translating it yields CASSTGQGATNEKLFF.

The chain carries TRBV28 and TRBJ2-5; D is ambiguous. Germline CDR1 MDHEN, CDR2 SYDVKM. The CDR3 is 15 residues long. Trimming took off 2 bases at V and 0 bases at J, with 10 bases between the two ends. The DNA of the CDR3 is TGTGCCAGCAGTTTACTCGCAGTAAACCAAGAGACCCAGTACTTC. Protein sequence: CASSLLAVNQETQYF. Full variable domain (outside the CDR3, taken from reference TRBV28 and TRBJ2-5): DVKVTQSSRYLVKRTGEKVFLECVQDMDHENMFWYRQDPGLGLRLIYFSYDVKMKEKGDIPEGYSVSREKKERFSLILESASTNQTSMYLCASSLLAVNQETQYFGPGTRLLVL.

This clonotype has a count of ten or more. The chain combines TRBV28 with TRBJ2-3; TRBD2 agrees at 10 bases. Germline values: CDR1 MDHEN, CDR2 SYDVKM. The CDR3 sequence is 16 residues long. J was trimmed by 4 bases and V by 6 bases; bases with no gene match: 10. CDR3 in amino acids: CASRLAGDLNPDTQYF. DNA for the CDR3: TGTGCCAGCAGGCTAGCGGGAGATCTTAACCCAGATACGCAGTATTTT.

Notes on this clonotype: Germline is not matched at one junction end, which may reflect a read error. The V gene is TRBV7-7, the J gene TRBJ2-3; the D gene is possibly TRBD2 (7 bases). Germline CDR1 is SSHAT and CDR2 is FNYEAQ (reference sequence). There are 20 residues in the CDR3. DNA for the CDR3: TGTGCTAGCAGCTTAACGTTCGGGGGGCGCGGGCCGGGAGACGCAGATACGCAGTATTTT. Translation: CASSLTFGGRGPGDADTQYF.

This clonotype was detected a few times. This chain joins TRBV9 and TRBJ2-3; maybe TRBD1 (5 bases). Germline CDR1 SGDLS, CDR2 YYNGEE. The CDR3 runs 20 residues. V lost 0 bases and J lost 0, with 23 bases in between. This CDR3 reads CASSVAGLRISTSSTDTQYF. CDR3 bases: TGTGCCAGCAGCGTAGCAGGGTTGAGGATCTCAACCTCTAGCACAGATACGCAGTATTTT. Looking up the rest from reference TRBV9 and TRBJ2-3 gives the full variable domain: DSGVTQTPKHLITATGQRVTLRCSPRSGDLSVYWYQQSLDQGLQFLIQYYNGEERAKGNILERFSAQQFPDLHSELNLSSLELGDSALYFCASSVAGLRISTSSTDTQYFGPGTRLTVL.

A word on this clonotype: This may stem from a read error, because a much larger clone lies one nucleotide away. The chain employs TRBV9 and TRBJ1-2; no clear D. Germline CDR1 SGDLS, CDR2 YYNGEE. V lost 2 bases and J lost 4, with 9 bases in between. The CDR3 contains 13 residues. The CDR3 here is CASSVSGTYGYTF. The CDR3 coding sequence is TGTGCCAGCAGCGTGTCAGGTACCTATGGCTACACCTTC. Full variable domain (missing parts from reference TRBV9 and TRBJ1-2): DSGVTQTPKHLITATGQRVTLRCSPRSGDLSVYWYQQSLDQGLQFLIQYYNGEERAKGNILERFSAQQFPDLHSELNLSSLELGDSALYFCASSVSGTYGYTFGSGTRLTVV.

This clonotype appeared a single time. The conserved final phenylalanine or tryptophan is absent from the CDR3, which likely points to a read error. The chain carries TRBV7-9 and TRBJ1-1, with D unresolved. CDR1 and CDR2 from the germline V gene are SEHNR and FQNEAQ (reference sequence). The CDR3 has 12 residues. V lost 1 base and J 3 bases, leaving 3 bases between the germline ends. In nucleotides, the CDR3 is TGTGCCAGCAGCTTAGTGGACACTGAAGCTTTCCTT. It codes for CASSLVDTEAFL.

There are many counts of this clonotype. The chain uses TRBV27 and TRBJ2-7, with 7 bases lining up with TRBD1. The V and J ends lost 3 bases and 2 bases, in that order; junction bases with no gene match: 4. The germline CDR1 and CDR2 sequences are MNHEY and SMNVEV (reference sequence). The CDR3 has 14 residues. The CDR3 region is CASSFYRGAYEQYF. CDR3 coding DNA: TGTGCCAGCAGTTTTTACAGGGGTGCCTACGAGCAGTACTTC.

This clonotype was observed once. At one end the junction does not follow the germline gene, possibly because of a read error. The gene calls are TRBV19 and TRBJ1-3, with D unclear. The CDR3 is made up of 14 amino acids. Germline V gene sequence: CDR1 LNHDA, CDR2 SQIVND (reference sequence). Here the CDR3 reads CACSIPTVGNTIYF. The CDR3 DNA reads as TGTGCCTGTAGTATTCCGACGGTTGGAAACACCATATATTTT.

This chain links TRBV7-9 with TRBJ2-5; D is uncertain. The CDR3 is 12 residues long. V lost 4 bases and J lost 3, with 6 bases in between. Germline lookup yields CDR1 SEHNR and CDR2 FQNEAQ (reference sequence). In DNA form, the CDR3 reads TGTGCCAGCAGCTCCGTAGAAGAGACCCAGTACTTC. Amino acid sequence: CASSSVEETQYF.

This clonotype was seen at least ten times. The V gene is TRBV5-1, the J gene TRBJ1-1; D is perhaps TRBD1 (5 bases). Trimming took 0 bases from V and 3 from J, leaving 9 bases between them. CDR3 length: 14 residues. Per germline, CDR1 SGHRS and CDR2 YFSETQ. The CDR3 region is CASSLAPGHTEAFF. The CDR3 coding sequence is TGCGCCAGCAGCTTGGCGCCGGGACACACTGAAGCTTTCTTT.

About this clonotype: A much larger clone differs by one base, so this may be a read error. Likely a read error: the CDR3 ends without its conserved phenylalanine or tryptophan. The V and J genes are TRBV27 and TRBJ2-7, with TRBD2 matching 10 bases. This CDR3 contains 14 residues. The germline gives CDR1 MNHEY, CDR2 SMNVEV (reference sequence). V lost 4 bases to trimming and J lost 6 bases; unmatched junction nucleotides: 6. CDR3 DNA: TGTGCCAGCAGTTCGGGGACTAGCGAATCCGAGCAGTACTCC. It translates to CASSSGTSESEQYS.

This chain joins TRBV13 and TRBJ1-1; 8 bases are shared with TRBD1. Germline CDR1 PRHDT, CDR2 FYEKMQ (reference sequence). The V and J ends lost 7 bases and 5 bases, in that order; junction bases with no gene match: 3. This CDR3 is built from 12 residues. CDR3 protein: CASKDRVTEAFF. In nucleotides, the CDR3 is TGTGCCAGCAAGGACAGGGTGACTGAAGCTTTCTTT.

The genes are TRBV28 and TRBJ2-2; D possibly corresponds to TRBD1 (5 bases). The length of the CDR3 is 14 residues. Germline V lookup: CDR1 MDHEN, CDR2 SYDVKM. V was pared by 6 bases and J by 4 bases, with 12 bases between. CDR3 sequence reads: CASSPRQFTGELFF. CDR3 nucleotides: TGTGCCAGCAGCCCAAGACAGTTCACCGGGGAGCTGTTTTTT.

This clonotype was counted at least ten times. V and J are TRBV4-1 and TRBJ2-7, with D possibly being TRBD1 or TRBD2 (6 bases each). CDR1 MGHRA and CDR2 YSYEKL come from the germline V gene. The germline V and J ends were trimmed by 5 bases and 7 bases, with 12 bases remaining between them. There are 12 residues in the CDR3. The CDR3 DNA sequence: TGCGCCAGCAGCGTGGGGGCGGGAGAGCAGTACTTC. Its protein is CASSVGAGEQYF.

Regarding this clonotype: One junction end disagrees with the germline gene, perhaps due to a read error. This rearrangement joins TRBV2 to TRBJ2-7, with D maybe TRBD1 (6 bases). CDR3 length: 16 amino acids. The germline V gene has CDR1 SNHLY and CDR2 FYNNEI. CDR3 amino acids: CASSGHRDGPSYAQSF. The CDR3 nucleotides read TGTGCCAGCAGCGGGCACAGGGATGGGCCCTCCTACGCGCAGTCCTTC.

This clonotype was recorded many times. The V gene is TRBV20-1, the J gene TRBJ2-7, with D tentatively TRBD1 (5 bases). This CDR3 is built from 13 residues. Germline V gene sequence: CDR1 DFQATT, CDR2 SNEGSKA (reference sequence). CDR3 nucleotides: TGCAGAAGCCCCCGACAGCATACCTACGAGCAGTACTTC. It encodes CRSPRQHTYEQYF.

The V gene is TRBV7-9, the J gene TRBJ2-1; D possibly corresponds to TRBD1 (6 bases). The CDR3 has 13 residues. Looked up from germline, CDR1 is SEHNR and CDR2 is FQNEAQ (reference sequence). Trimming left V 5 bases short and J 9 bases short, with 14 bases between. DNA of the CDR3: TGTGCCAGCAGCATACAGGGAAGGGGTGAGCAGTTCTTC. This sequence encodes CASSIQGRGEQFF.

This clonotype occurred once. The rearrangement links TRBV7-9 to TRBJ2-5; tentative D call: TRBD1 (5 bases). This CDR3 comprises 15 residues. With 5 bases removed from V and 1 base from J, the gap between germline ends came to 14 bases. Germline values: CDR1 SEHNR, CDR2 FQNEAQ (reference sequence). The CDR3 DNA reads TGTGCCAGCAGCCCACAAGGGGTTCTCCAAGAGACCCAGTACTTC. Its protein is CASSPQGVLQETQYF.